Each of the 24 T cell receptor beta chains below was sequenced from the same sample in a study of shared clonotypes between healthy human individuals. Repertoires were generated with immunoSEQ multiplex PCR, while TCRdb's copy carries only in-frame clones and drops some. This table holds roughly 2,500,000 clones, 93% found once. Sequenced: naive CD4+ T cells from PBMCs. Regarding subset: CD45RA+ positively selected. These receptors were taken from a man aged 18 to 30 in good health. Some clones in this sample may be carry-over from other donors' samples.

The chain links TRBV10-3 to TRBJ1-1; D not certain. This CDR3 has 15 residues. CDR1 is ENHRY and CDR2 is SYGVKD in the germline V gene. V lost 0 bases and J 0 bases, leaving 8 bases between the germline ends. CDR3 loop: CAISESKAVNTEAFF. CDR3 sequence (DNA): TGTGCCATCAGTGAGTCGAAGGCAGTGAACACTGAAGCTTTCTTT.

This sequence joins TRBV4-1 and TRBJ2-1, with 7 bases that match TRBD2. With 4 bases clipped from V and 2 bases from J, the junction kept 8 bases outside the gene matches. The CDR3 is 16 amino acids. Germline V gives CDR1 MGHRA, CDR2 YSYEKL. In DNA, the CDR3 is TGCGCCAGCAGCCGTAGTCCCCGGGAGGCCTACAATGAGCAGTTCTTC. It translates to CASSRSPREAYNEQFF.

The chain uses TRBV7-6 and TRBJ2-7, with 7 bases matching TRBD2. The CDR3 covers 19 residues. In germline, CDR1 is SGHVS, CDR2 FNYEAQ. V lost 5 bases and J lost 5; bases outside the gene matches: 24. CDR3 coding DNA: TGTGCCAGCAGCCCACTTAGTCCGCCTAACGGGGCGGGAGAAGACGAGCAGTACTTC. It translates to CASSPLSPPNGAGEDEQYF.

This chain connects TRBV6-5 to TRBJ2-5; a weak D match, TRBD2 (5 bases). The CDR3 is 13 amino acids. The V gene lost 2 bases and the J gene lost 5 bases, with 9 bases spanning the gap. CDR1 and CDR2 (germline): MNHEY, SVGAGI. The CDR3 loop is CASSYEGRETQYF. In DNA form, the CDR3 reads TGTGCCAGCAGTTACGAGGGCCGGGAGACCCAGTACTTC.

The genes are TRBV9 and TRBJ1-5; no firm D call. Trimming removed 4 bases from V and 0 bases from J, with 14 bases in between. Germline loops: CDR1 SGDLS, CDR2 YYNGEE. CDR3 size: 16 residues. CDR3 coding DNA: TGTGCCAGCAGCCCAGGTGGGAGAAATAGCAATCAGCCCCAGCATTTT. Translation: CASSPGGRNSNQPQHF. Based on the CDR3 plus reference TRBV9 and TRBJ1-5, the full variable domain is DSGVTQTPKHLITATGQRVTLRCSPRSGDLSVYWYQQSLDQGLQFLIQYYNGEERAKGNILERFSAQQFPDLHSELNLSSLELGDSALYFCASSPGGRNSNQPQHFGDGTRLSIL.

CDR3 sequence: CASRRTGPDEQYF. The CDR3 DNA is TGTGCCAGCAGGAGGACAGGGCCAGACGAGCAGTACTTC. The chain employs TRBV2 and TRBJ2-5; 8 nucleotides match TRBD1. The tail of the sequence fits TRBJ2-7 better, so the J call may be wrong. The CDR3 totals 13 residues. CDR1 is SNHLY and CDR2 is FYNNEI in the germline V gene.

This chain connects TRBV7-2 to TRBJ1-2, with D tentatively TRBD1 (6 bases). V was shortened by 5 bases and J by 3 bases, with 22 bases between the two germline ends. Looked up from germline, CDR1 is SGHTA and CDR2 is FQGNSA. There are 17 residues in the CDR3. CDR3: CASSHPIGGADHYGYTF. In nucleotides, the CDR3 is TGTGCCAGCAGCCACCCCATAGGGGGGGCCGATCACTATGGCTACACCTTC.

There are a few counts of this clone. This chain links TRBV4-2 with TRBJ1-5, with TRBD1 matching 8 bases. The germline V gene encodes CDR1 LGHNA and CDR2 YNFKEQ. V lost 4 bases to trimming and J lost 4 bases; unmatched junction nucleotides: 9. This CDR3 region has 16 residues. Here the CDR3 DNA reads TGTGCCAGCAGCCCCGACAGGGGAGAAGGGAATCAGCCCCAGCATTTT. It yields the protein CASSPDRGEGNQPQHF.

This clone turned up a few times. The DNA is omitted, as the CDR3 cannot be located on it reliably, and the CDR3 follows TCRdb's listing. The chain employs TRBV2 and TRBJ1-1. The CDR3 spans 14 residues, counting both ends. Germline V gene sequence: CDR1 SNHLY, CDR2 FYNNEI. CDR3 sequence: CASSILELNTEAFF.

In its sample, this clone was seen a few times. This rearrangement joins TRBV14 to TRBJ1-5; D gene uncertain. CDR1 is SGHDN and CDR2 is FVKESK in the germline V gene. V was clipped by 2 bases and J by 4 bases, with 6 bases between them. The CDR3 is 13 amino acids. CDR3 sequence (DNA): TGTGCCAGCAGCCAACAGCATAATCAGCCCCAGCATTTT. Encoded protein: CASSQQHNQPQHF.

The chain couples TRBV19 to TRBJ1-5, with D hard to call. Trimming took off 6 bases at V and 2 bases at J, with 5 bases between the two ends. This CDR3 comprises 12 residues. CDR1 is LNHDA and CDR2 is SQIVND in the germline V gene (reference sequence). CDR3 residues: CASREGNQPQHF. As DNA, the CDR3 is TGTGCCAGTAGGGAGGGCAATCAGCCCCAGCATTTT.

This sequence joins TRBV6-5 and TRBJ2-4, with D possibly being TRBD1 (6 bases). The germline gives CDR1 MNHEY, CDR2 SVGAGI. Trimming shortened V by 10 bases and J by 8 bases, and 15 bases separated the two germline ends. The CDR3 contains 12 residues. The CDR3 protein is CAILTGKDIQYF. As DNA, the CDR3 is TGTGCCATCTTGACAGGTAAGGACATTCAGTACTTC.

V is TRBV7-8 and J is TRBJ2-7, with 11 bases aligning to TRBD2. The CDR3 length is 17 residues. With V trimmed by 5 bases and J by 4 bases, 13 bases remained unmatched. In germline, CDR1 is SGHVS, CDR2 FQNEAQ. As DNA, the CDR3 is TGTGCCAGCAGCATTCACCGATCCGGGACTAGCGGTTACGAGCAGTACTTC. Translating it yields CASSIHRSGTSGYEQYF.

This chain uses TRBV7-9 with TRBJ2-7; 7 positions match TRBD2. The V segment lost 8 bases and the J segment 5 bases; nucleotides outside the gene matches: 6. This CDR3 comprises 12 residues. CDR1 and CDR2 (germline): SEHNR, FQNEAQ (reference sequence). CDR3 bases: TGTGCCAGCGGGGGGGTTTGGCACGAGCAGTACTTC. Amino acids: CASGGVWHEQYF.

In DNA form, the CDR3 reads TGTGCCAGCAGCCCACCCTGGACGGAAAGCTACGAGCAGTACTTC. Its translation is CASSPPWTESYEQYF. This chain uses TRBV11-2 with TRBJ2-7; no firm D call. Per germline, CDR1 SGHAT and CDR2 FQNNGV. Trimming left V 5 bases short and J 3 bases short, with 17 bases between. The CDR3 consists of 15 residues.

This clone has only one observation. The CDR3 sequence: CASSPGPSGVPGELFF. CDR3 sequence (DNA): TGCGCCAGCAGCCCTGGACCTTCCGGTGTCCCCGGGGAGCTGTTTTTT. The chain is built from TRBV4-1 and TRBJ2-2; D not certain. V dropped 4 bases and J dropped 6 bases, with 18 bases sitting between them. The CDR3 has 16 amino acids. The germline V gene encodes CDR1 MGHRA and CDR2 YSYEKL.

The CDR3 bases are TGTGCCTGGACCCAGGGGCAGCTCACAGATACGCAGTATTTT. This encodes CAWTQGQLTDTQYF. The V and J genes are TRBV30 and TRBJ2-3; D might be TRBD1 (6 bases). Germline V CDR1 and CDR2: GTSNPN, SVGIG (reference sequence). The length of the CDR3 is 14 residues. With 4 bases removed from V and 2 bases from J, the gap between germline ends came to 13 bases. Full variable domain (missing parts from reference TRBV30 and TRBJ2-3): SQTIHQWPATLVQPVGSPLSLECTVEGTSNPNLYWYRQAAGRGLQLLFYSVGIGQISSEVPQNLSASRPQDRQFILSSKKLLLSDSGFYLCAWTQGQLTDTQYFGPGTRLTVL.

The V call is TRBV6-5, the J call TRBJ1-1; D is unresolved. Trimming pared 4 bases from V and 0 bases from J, leaving 9 bases between. Germline CDR1 and CDR2: MNHEY and SVGAGI. CDR3 length equals 14 residues. CDR3 coding DNA: TGTGCCAGCAGTTCCTCCTTTGTGAACACTGAAGCTTTCTTT. Amino acid sequence: CASSSSFVNTEAFF.

This clone showed up just once. The chain has TRBV2 and TRBJ1-2; tentative D call: TRBD1 (5 bases). CDR1 SNHLY and CDR2 FYNNEI come from the germline V gene. CDR3 length: 14 amino acids. V dropped 6 bases and J dropped 1 base, with 12 bases sitting between them. CDR3 DNA sequence: TGTGCCAGCAGGGGGGACGGAAATAACTATGGCTACACCTTC. Its translation is CASRGDGNNYGYTF.

The CDR3 sequence is CASSLAIEREYEQYF. CDR3 nucleotide sequence: TGCGCCAGCAGCTTGGCCATAGAGCGGGAGTACGAGCAGTACTTC. The V gene is TRBV5-1, the J gene TRBJ2-7, with 8 bases that match TRBD2. Germline values: CDR1 SGHRS, CDR2 YFSETQ. The CDR3 runs to 15 residues. With V trimmed by 0 bases and J by 4 bases, 6 bases remained unmatched.

This clone was picked up one time. In DNA, the CDR3 is TGTGCCAGCAGAGGTCCCGGCGACACGCAGTATTTT. Protein: CASRGPGDTQYF. The chain couples TRBV6-1 to TRBJ2-3; D is ambiguous. The CDR3 length is 12 residues. V was clipped by 6 bases and J by 9 bases, with 13 bases between them. CDR1 and CDR2 from the germline V gene are MNHNS and SASEGT.

The V and J genes are TRBV7-3 and TRBJ2-4; D might be TRBD1 or TRBD2, each matching 6 bases. V gave up 5 bases and J gave up 8 bases, with 19 bases separating them. CDR3 size: 15 residues. From germline, CDR1 is SGHTA and CDR2 FQGTGA. DNA of the CDR3: TGTGCCAGCAGCCCGTCGGGGGCGGGGCGGGACATTCAGTACTTC. Translated: CASSPSGAGRDIQYF.

This clone was counted between two and nine times. The CDR3 DNA is TGTGCCAGCAGTGACTCCCGTTATGGCTACACCTTC. As protein: CASSDSRYGYTF. The J gene is TRBJ1-2, the V gene TRBV6-4; D is unclear. Germline loops: CDR1 MRHNA, CDR2 SNTAGT. The CDR3 sequence is 12 residues long. V lost 0 bases, J lost 5 bases, and 4 bases lay in between.

The chain recombines TRBV6-6 with TRBJ1-5, with D uncertain. Per the germline V gene, CDR1 is MNHNY and CDR2 is SVGAGI (reference sequence). The V end was cut by 6 bases, the J end by 5 bases, with 11 bases between. This CDR3 contains 13 residues. CDR3 amino acids: CASSSAQYQPQHF. CDR3 DNA: TGTGCCAGCAGCTCGGCACAGTATCAGCCCCAGCATTTT.